What follows are 30 T cell receptor beta chains derived from one specimen sequenced in a study of T cells in localized non-small cell lung cancer. TCRdb's copy holds only in-frame clones and misses some; the assay was immunoSEQ multiplex PCR. The sample carries around 3,000 clones, 25% to 35% recorded once. Material: lung tumor tissue, obtained before any cancer treatment. Every receptor here comes from a woman aged 35 to 75 with stage I squamous cell lung carcinoma.

The gene calls are TRBV11-3 and TRBJ2-2; maybe TRBD1 (6 bases). V shed 3 bases and J shed 5 bases, with 13 bases lying between them. This CDR3 region has 15 residues. Germline loops: CDR1 SGHNT, CDR2 YENEEA. The CDR3 sequence: CASSLSGTPTGELFF. DNA of the CDR3: TGTGCCAGCAGCTTGTCCGGGACACCTACCGGGGAGCTGTTTTTT. Using reference TRBV11-3 and TRBJ2-2 for the parts outside the CDR3, the full variable domain is EAGVVQSPRYKIIEKKQPVAFWCNPISGHNTLYWYLQNLGQGPELLIRYENEEAVDDSQLPKDRFSAERLKGVDSTLKIQPAELGDSAVYLCASSLSGTPTGELFFGEGSRLTVL.

V and J are TRBV28 and TRBJ1-2, with a possible D match to TRBD1 (5 bases). Germline values: CDR1 MDHEN, CDR2 SYDVKM. Trimming stripped 5 bases from V and 2 bases from J, with 9 bases between. This CDR3 has 13 residues. This chain's CDR3 is CASSPYRNYGYTF. The CDR3 nucleotides are TGTGCCAGCAGTCCTTACAGGAACTATGGCTACACCTTC.

This clone was seen a handful of times. The rearrangement joins TRBV4-1 to TRBJ1-2, with a possible D match to TRBD1 (6 bases). Germline values: CDR1 MGHRA, CDR2 YSYEKL. V lost 0 bases and J 8 bases, leaving 16 bases between the germline ends. The CDR3 has 15 amino acids. The CDR3, as DNA: TGCGCCAGCAGCCAAGACCCAACAGGGCGACAGGGCTACACCTTC. Translating it yields CASSQDPTGRQGYTF.

This clone was seen a single time. V gene TRBV5-1 combines with J gene TRBJ2-1, with a possible D match to TRBD2 (5 bases). V lost 1 base and J lost 3, with 8 bases in between. The CDR3 loop spans 14 amino acids. CDR1 SGHRS and CDR2 YFSETQ come from the germline V gene. CDR3 sequence (DNA): TGCGCCAGCAGCTTGCCGGGAAGCTACAATGAGCAGTTCTTC. Encoded protein: CASSLPGSYNEQFF.

J is TRBJ2-7 and V is TRBV2; TRBD1 is a possible D gene (6 bases). V was trimmed by 8 bases and J by 6 bases, leaving 17 bases between them. This CDR3 region has 13 residues. Germline V gene lookup returns CDR1 SNHLY and CDR2 FYNNEI. The CDR3 reads CASSRGQGREQYF. The CDR3, as DNA: TGTGCCAGCTCCAGGGGTCAAGGTCGCGAGCAGTACTTC.

The chain couples TRBV11-3 to TRBJ2-2; D may be TRBD1 (5 bases). The V gene lost 1 base and the J gene lost 1 base, with 7 bases spanning the gap. From germline, CDR1 is SGHNT and CDR2 YENEEA. The CDR3 totals 15 residues. The CDR3 DNA reads TGTGCCAGCAGCTTAGGGGGCGGGAACACCGGGGAGCTGTTTTTT. Amino acid sequence: CASSLGGGNTGELFF.

The CDR3 region is CASSVRVTKNIQYF. The CDR3 coding sequence is TGTGCCAGTAGTGTCAGGGTGACCAAAAACATTCAGTACTTC. The chain links TRBV19 to TRBJ2-4; maybe TRBD1 (5 bases). Germline CDR1 and CDR2: LNHDA and SQIVND (reference sequence). The V and J ends lost 5 bases and 2 bases respectively, with 10 bases between them. The CDR3 is made up of 14 amino acids.

This chain connects TRBV2 to TRBJ1-1; a weak D match, TRBD1 (6 bases). Germline CDR1 is SNHLY and CDR2 is FYNNEI. V was trimmed by 6 bases and J by 1 base, leaving 12 bases between them. The CDR3 extends over 14 amino acids. For the CDR3, the DNA is TGTGCCAGCAGCTCGAGGGGGGGGAACACTGAAGCTTTCTTT. Translating gives CASSSRGGNTEAFF.

The rearrangement links TRBV10-3 to TRBJ2-1, with no clear D. CDR3 size: 14 residues. The germline CDR1 and CDR2 sequences are ENHRY and SYGVKD. V was cut by 2 bases and J by 5 bases, with 10 bases left in between. In DNA form, the CDR3 reads TGTGCCATCAGTGAGGATAATGGTCACAATGAGCAGTTCTTC. It yields the protein CAISEDNGHNEQFF.

The chain has TRBV7-6 and TRBJ2-7; TRBD2 aligns across 9 bases. Germline CDR1 SGHVS, CDR2 FNYEAQ. V was pared by 11 bases and J by 6 bases, with 14 bases of the junction left unmatched. The CDR3 is 14 amino acids. This chain's CDR3 is CASAVRLAAAEQYF. In DNA, the CDR3 is TGTGCCTCTGCCGTGCGACTAGCGGCGGCCGAGCAGTACTTC. Variable domain in full (rest from reference TRBV7-6 and TRBJ2-7): GAGVSQSPRYKVTKRGQDVALRCDPISGHVSLYWYRQALGQGPEFLTYFNYEAQQDKSGLPNDRFSAERPEGSISTLTIQRTEQRDSAMYRCASAVRLAAAEQYFGPGTRLTVT.

This clone was observed a few times. The rearrangement links TRBV6-8 to TRBJ1-1, with 9 bases identical to TRBD1. The germline CDR1 and CDR2 sequences are MNHGY and SAAAGT. V lost 0 bases and J lost 1; bases outside the gene matches: 3. This CDR3 has 16 amino acids. The CDR3 bases are TGTGCCAGCAGTTACTCCGGGACAGGGCGGAACACTGAAGCTTTCTTT. Encoded protein: CASSYSGTGRNTEAFF.

The chain couples TRBV6-1 to TRBJ2-7; perhaps TRBD2 as D (6 bases). Germline loops: CDR1 MNHNS, CDR2 SASEGT. The CDR3 is 15 amino acids. V was cut by 1 base and J by 8 bases, with 18 bases left in between. CDR3 DNA sequence: TGTGCCAGCAGTGAAGGGGCAAGAGGGACTTCGCAGCAGTACTTC. Its protein is CASSEGARGTSQQYF.

The chain employs TRBV5-1 and TRBJ2-1, with a weak D call TRBD1 (7 bases). V dropped 1 base and J dropped 5 bases, with 13 bases sitting between them. The CDR3 is 15 residues long. Looked up from germline, CDR1 is SGHRS and CDR2 is YFSETQ. The CDR3 nucleotides are TGCGCCAGCAGCTTGACAGGGGACTTCAACAATGAGCAGTTCTTC. This translates into CASSLTGDFNNEQFF.

This clone was observed once. The chain joins TRBV30 to TRBJ2-2; no clear D gene. Germline V gives CDR1 GTSNPN, CDR2 SVGIG (reference sequence). V was pared by 5 bases and J by 3 bases, with 7 bases between. The CDR3 has 12 residues. In DNA, the CDR3 is TGTGCCTGGCGCTTACACACCGGGGAGCTGTTTTTT. It yields the protein CAWRLHTGELFF.

The chain has TRBV19 and TRBJ1-1; 9 bases line up with TRBD1. Germline loops: CDR1 LNHDA, CDR2 SQIVND (reference sequence). With 4 bases clipped from V and 4 bases from J, the junction kept 7 bases outside the gene matches. The CDR3 has 15 amino acids. The CDR3 nucleotides read TGTGCCAGTAGTACGGGACAGGGCTGGGGCACTGAAGCTTTCTTT. Its protein is CASSTGQGWGTEAFF.

The CDR3 DNA reads as TGTGCCAGCATCTTCCGGGACAGGGAGCGGTCACCCCTCCACTTT. It translates to CASIFRDRERSPLHF. The chain joins TRBV28 to TRBJ1-6; 9 bases line up with TRBD1. The CDR3 contains 15 residues. With V trimmed by 7 bases and J by 10 bases, 11 bases remained unmatched. Germline lookup yields CDR1 MDHEN and CDR2 SYDVKM.

The table lists this clone with a few counts. The CDR3 nucleotides read TGCGCCAGCACGGTCGACCCTAGCGGGGGTGAGCAGTTCTTC. The encoded protein is CASTVDPSGGEQFF. The chain recombines TRBV5-1 with TRBJ2-1; 10 nucleotides align to TRBD2. With 6 bases clipped from V and 9 bases from J, the junction kept 9 bases outside the gene matches. CDR3 length: 14 residues. CDR1 and CDR2 from the germline V gene are SGHRS and YFSETQ. Combining the CDR3 with reference TRBV5-1 and TRBJ2-1 gives the whole variable domain KAGVTQTPRYLIKTRGQQVTLSCSPISGHRSVSWYQQTPGQGLQFLFEYFSETQRNKGNFPGRFSGRQFSNSRSEMNVSTLELGDSALYLCASTVDPSGGEQFFGPGTRLTVL.

The chain joins TRBV10-2 to TRBJ1-2; no reliable D call. V shed 3 bases and J shed 0 bases, with 14 bases lying between them. CDR1 WSHSY and CDR2 SAAADI come from the germline V gene. This CDR3 has 16 amino acids. As DNA, the CDR3 is TGCGCCAGCAGTGACCGGGCAGCAAACCCTAACTATGGCTACACCTTC. It specifies CASSDRAANPNYGYTF.

V is TRBV12-5 and J is TRBJ2-1; 9 positions agree with TRBD2. The V segment lost 4 bases and the J segment 9 bases; nucleotides outside the gene matches: 13. Germline loops: CDR1 LGHNT, CDR2 FRNRAP. The CDR3 is 16 residues long. DNA of the CDR3: TGTGCTAGTGGTTCGTCTGGGGCTAGCGGGAAAGGTGAGCAGTTCTTC. Protein sequence: CASGSSGASGKGEQFF.

The J gene is TRBJ2-7, the V gene TRBV28, with 8 nucleotides matching TRBD1. Germline V CDR1 and CDR2: MDHEN, SYDVKM. This CDR3 comprises 14 residues. The V and J ends lost 10 bases and 1 base, in that order; junction bases with no gene match: 9. CDR3 protein: CATRTGLLSYEQYF. CDR3 in DNA: TGTGCCACCAGGACAGGGCTCCTTTCCTACGAGCAGTACTTC.

The chain recombines TRBV18 with TRBJ2-7; D uncertain. CDR3 size: 13 residues. The germline gives CDR1 KGHSH, CDR2 LQKENI. The V and J ends lost 1 base and 1 base respectively, with 5 bases between them. DNA of the CDR3: TGTGCCAGCTCACCACAGGGATCCTACGAGCAGTACTTC. This gives the protein CASSPQGSYEQYF.

There are a few counts of this clone. The V call is TRBV11-3, the J call TRBJ2-5, with D possibly matching TRBD1 (5 bases). The CDR3 extends over 15 amino acids. Looked up from germline, CDR1 is SGHNT and CDR2 is YENEEA. V was cut by 2 bases and J by 1 base, with 11 bases left in between. DNA for the CDR3: TGTGCCAGCAGCTTACGGCAGGGAACCCAAGAGACCCAGTACTTC. Translated, it gives CASSLRQGTQETQYF.

This clone was seen a handful of times. The chain recombines TRBV11-3 with TRBJ1-1; maybe TRBD1 (6 bases). Germline CDR1 reads SGHNT; CDR2 reads YENEEA. This CDR3 is built from 14 residues. Trimming took off 3 bases at V and 5 bases at J, with 13 bases between the two ends. CDR3 in amino acids: CASSLGQGRTEAFF. In DNA, the CDR3 is TGTGCCAGCAGCTTGGGACAAGGGCGAACTGAAGCTTTCTTT.

V and J are TRBV28 and TRBJ2-7, with TRBD1 identical over 7 bases. This CDR3 is built from 14 residues. J gave up 5 bases and V 6 bases, and 10 bases lay outside the gene matches. Germline loops: CDR1 MDHEN, CDR2 SYDVKM. CDR3 region: CASSLIQGIHEQYF. CDR3 nucleotides: TGTGCCAGCAGCCTCATACAGGGGATCCACGAGCAGTACTTC.

The chain is built from TRBV30 and TRBJ2-7, with D maybe TRBD1 (5 bases). The germline gives CDR1 GTSNPN, CDR2 SVGIG (reference sequence). Trimming stripped 2 bases from V and 6 bases from J, with 11 bases between. This CDR3 is 12 amino acids long. DNA for the CDR3: TGTGCCTGGAGTTGGGGCCCCGGCGAGCAGTACTTC. Translation gives CAWSWGPGEQYF.

This clone was observed a few times. The rearrangement uses TRBV5-1 and TRBJ2-3; maybe TRBD1 (6 bases). The CDR3 length is 15 residues. Trimming left V 4 bases short and J 4 bases short, with 16 bases between. Germline loops: CDR1 SGHRS, CDR2 YFSETQ. The CDR3 loop reads CASSTQGRGADTQYF. CDR3 DNA: TGCGCCAGCAGCACCCAGGGGAGAGGGGCAGATACGCAGTATTTT.

The J gene is TRBJ2-1, the V gene TRBV28; D is possibly TRBD1 or TRBD2 (5 bases each). Germline values: CDR1 MDHEN, CDR2 SYDVKM. The CDR3 extends over 15 amino acids. V was trimmed by 5 bases and J by 10 bases, leaving 21 bases between them. The CDR3 coding sequence is TGTGCCAGCAGTATTTCCTACGGGACCTTGGGGGAGCAGTTCTTC. This gives the protein CASSISYGTLGEQFF.

This clone was found a few times. The chain joins TRBV15 to TRBJ1-2; 9 bases align to TRBD1. CDR1 and CDR2 (germline): LNHNV, YYDKDF (reference sequence). V lost 1 base and J lost 4; bases outside the gene matches: 7. CDR3 size: 16 residues. The DNA for the CDR3 is TGTGCCACCAGCAGAGGAGGGACAGGGCAGAGCTATGGCTACACCTTC. It encodes CATSRGGTGQSYGYTF.

The genes are TRBV11-1 and TRBJ1-2; 11 bases agree with TRBD1. This CDR3 spans 18 amino acids. Per the germline V gene, CDR1 is SGHAT and CDR2 is FQDESV (reference sequence). The V gene end was trimmed by 5 bases and the J gene end by 4 bases; junction bases not matched to a gene: 15. The CDR3 loop is CASSRESGTGGKGYGYTF. The CDR3 DNA is TGTGCCAGCAGCCGGGAGTCCGGGACAGGGGGAAAGGGCTATGGCTACACCTTC. Drawing the rest from reference TRBV11-1 and TRBJ1-2, the complete variable domain is EAEVAQSPRYKITEKSQAVAFWCDPISGHATLYWYRQILGQGPELLVQFQDESVVDDSQLPKDRFSAERLKGVDSTLKIQPAELGDSAMYLCASSRESGTGGKGYGYTFGSGTRLTVV.

This clone was observed a handful of times. This sequence joins TRBV6-8 and TRBJ2-5, with no clear D. V lost 6 bases and J 4 bases, leaving 9 bases between the germline ends. From germline, CDR1 is MNHGY and CDR2 SAAAGT. This CDR3 comprises 12 residues. The CDR3 coding sequence is TGTGCCAGCAGGATCCCACTAGAGACCCAGTACTTC. Translated: CASRIPLETQYF.